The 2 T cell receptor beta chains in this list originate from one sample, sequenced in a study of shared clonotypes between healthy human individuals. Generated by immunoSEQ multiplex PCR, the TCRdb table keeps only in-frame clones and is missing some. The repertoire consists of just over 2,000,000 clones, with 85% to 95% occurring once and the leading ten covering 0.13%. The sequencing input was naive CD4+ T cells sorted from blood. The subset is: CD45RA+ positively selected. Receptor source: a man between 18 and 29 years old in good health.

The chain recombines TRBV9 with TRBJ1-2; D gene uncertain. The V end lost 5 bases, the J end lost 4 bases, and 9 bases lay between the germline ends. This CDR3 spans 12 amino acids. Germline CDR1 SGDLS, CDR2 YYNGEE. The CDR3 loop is CASRAGTYGYTF. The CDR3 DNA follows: TGTGCCAGCAGAGCCGGCACCTATGGCTACACCTTC. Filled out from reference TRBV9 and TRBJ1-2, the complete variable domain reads DSGVTQTPKHLITATGQRVTLRCSPRSGDLSVYWYQQSLDQGLQFLIQYYNGEERAKGNILERFSAQQFPDLHSELNLSSLELGDSALYFCASRAGTYGYTFGSGTRLTVV.

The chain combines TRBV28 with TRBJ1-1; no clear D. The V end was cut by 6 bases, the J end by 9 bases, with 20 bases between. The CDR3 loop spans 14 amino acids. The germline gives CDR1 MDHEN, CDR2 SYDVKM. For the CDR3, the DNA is TGTGCCAGCAGACCTGGGAATTACAATGGAAAAGCTTTCTTT. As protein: CASRPGNYNGKAFF.